The 21 T cell receptor beta chains given below trace back to one sample, sequenced in a study of cytomegalovirus exposure and HLA in healthy donors. 60 Vbeta and 13 Jbeta primers were used in PCR. Sequencing used immunoSEQ multiplex PCR; TCRdb keeps in-frame clones, though not all of them. The sample lists about 210,000 clones; about 79% were seen once. The source material was PBMCs. Source of these receptors: a male donor in good health and CMV-seronegative.

This clone was observed once. The genes are TRBV28 and TRBJ1-2; 7 bases are shared with TRBD1. The CDR3 totals 12 residues. Germline V gives CDR1 MDHEN, CDR2 SYDVKM. J gave up 6 bases and V 4 bases, and 2 bases lay outside the gene matches. The CDR3 nucleotides are TGTGCCAGCAGTTCACAGGGGCATGGCTACACCTTC. This encodes CASSSQGHGYTF.

V gene TRBV2 combines with J gene TRBJ2-7; weak D call: TRBD2 (6 bases). V was cut by 6 bases and J by 0 bases, with 15 bases left in between. The germline V gene encodes CDR1 SNHLY and CDR2 FYNNEI. The CDR3 consists of 15 residues. The CDR3 loop reads CASSAGTLGSYEQYF. The DNA of the CDR3 is TGTGCCAGCAGCGCAGGGACTTTGGGCTCCTACGAGCAGTACTTC.

CDR3 coding DNA: TGTGCCAGCAGCGCAACAGGGCAGAACACTGAAGCTTTCTTT. It codes for CASSATGQNTEAFF. This chain joins TRBV11-2 and TRBJ1-1, with D possibly being TRBD1 (6 bases). The CDR3 length is 14 residues. V dropped 5 bases and J dropped 1 base, with 11 bases sitting between them. Germline values: CDR1 SGHAT, CDR2 FQNNGV.

The chain combines TRBV6-5 with TRBJ2-3, with D possibly being TRBD1 (6 bases). Per the germline V gene, CDR1 is MNHEY and CDR2 is SVGAGI. The CDR3 runs to 13 residues. The V and J ends lost 5 bases and 5 bases respectively, with 11 bases between them. The DNA of the CDR3 is TGTGCCAGCAGTCGATACAGGGAAGATACGCAGTATTTT. This sequence encodes CASSRYREDTQYF.

The chain employs TRBV7-9 and TRBJ1-2; D call uncertain. Trimming cost V 1 base and J 4 bases, with 7 bases left between them. The CDR3 has 13 residues. CDR1 and CDR2 (germline): SEHNR, FQNEAQ (reference sequence). CDR3 nucleotides: TGTGCCAGCAGCTTAGGGGCCACCTATGGCTACACCTTC. This translates into CASSLGATYGYTF.

The chain couples TRBV2 to TRBJ2-1; D is ambiguous. The germline gives CDR1 SNHLY, CDR2 FYNNEI. The V end was cut by 9 bases, the J end by 0 bases, with 9 bases between. The CDR3 is 13 amino acids. The CDR3 is CARPIGSYNEQFF. DNA of the CDR3: TGTGCCAGGCCAATCGGCTCCTACAATGAGCAGTTCTTC.

J is TRBJ2-7 and V is TRBV6-5; weak D call: TRBD1 (6 bases). Deletions cut 6 bases from V and 4 bases from J, with 10 bases between. There are 12 residues in the CDR3. Looked up from germline, CDR1 is MNHEY and CDR2 is SVGAGI. The CDR3 DNA is TGTGCCAGCAGGGACAGAATTTACGAGCAGTACTTC. Protein: CASRDRIYEQYF.

This clone appeared a single time. The chain uses TRBV27 and TRBJ2-2, with 7 bases that match TRBD1. This CDR3 has 14 residues. CDR1 is MNHEY, CDR2 SMNVEV, per germline (reference sequence). V lost 5 bases and J lost 4; bases outside the gene matches: 4. Here the CDR3 reads CASSPTGVTGELFF. The CDR3 DNA sequence: TGTGCCAGCAGTCCTACAGGGGTCACCGGGGAGCTGTTTTTT.

The chain combines TRBV7-3 with TRBJ1-1; perhaps TRBD1 as D (6 bases). The CDR3 sequence is 13 residues long. Looked up from germline, CDR1 is SGHTA and CDR2 is FQGTGA. Trimming stripped 5 bases from V and 4 bases from J, with 11 bases between. The CDR3: CASSPHRVTEAFF. The DNA of the CDR3 is TGTGCCAGCAGCCCGCACAGGGTCACTGAAGCTTTCTTT.

V and J are TRBV7-6 and TRBJ2-1; 7 bases map to TRBD2. V gave up 0 bases and J gave up 7 bases; unmatched junction bases: 6. The CDR3 is 15 residues long. Germline V gene lookup returns CDR1 SGHVS and CDR2 FNYEAQ. In DNA form, the CDR3 reads TGTGCCAGCAGCTTAGCGGGAGGGCCATGGAATGAGCAGTTCTTC. Amino acids: CASSLAGGPWNEQFF.

The chain joins TRBV7-2 to TRBJ2-1, with a tentative D call TRBD1 (6 bases). CDR1 and CDR2 (germline): SGHTA, FQGNSA. The CDR3 totals 19 residues. The V end lost 5 bases, the J end lost 0 bases, and 23 bases lay between the germline ends. The CDR3 DNA follows: TGTGCCAGCAGCCCAGGACTCAGGGGCCGCCTGAGCTCCTACAATGAGCAGTTCTTC. Translating it yields CASSPGLRGRLSSYNEQFF. Full variable domain (remainder filled in from reference TRBV7-2 and TRBJ2-1): GAGVSQSPSNKVTEKGKDVELRCDPISGHTALYWYRQSLGQGLEFLIYFQGNSAPDKSGLPSDRFSAERTGGSVSTLTIQRTQQEDSAVYLCASSPGLRGRLSSYNEQFFGPGTRLTVL.

V is TRBV27 and J is TRBJ2-1; D is ambiguous. The ends were cut back, 6 bases at V and 5 bases at J, with 8 bases in the middle. Germline V gene sequence: CDR1 MNHEY, CDR2 SMNVEV (reference sequence). The CDR3 covers 12 residues. The CDR3: CASRRSNNEQFF. CDR3 bases: TGTGCCAGCAGGCGAAGCAACAATGAGCAGTTCTTC.

The genes are TRBV18 and TRBJ1-4; D not certain. Deletions cut 0 bases from V and 0 bases from J, with 17 bases between. The CDR3 is 19 amino acids. CDR1 KGHSH and CDR2 LQKENI come from the germline V gene. Here the CDR3 reads CASSPPSTERPATNEKLFF. In nucleotides, the CDR3 is TGTGCCAGCTCACCACCGAGCACAGAGAGACCGGCAACTAATGAAAAACTGTTTTTT.

This clone was found once. The chain uses TRBV5-1 and TRBJ2-5; 11 nucleotides align to TRBD1. From germline, CDR1 is SGHRS and CDR2 YFSETQ. After removal of 0 bases from V and 5 bases from J, the junction contained 3 bases not matched to a gene. This CDR3 is 15 amino acids long. In DNA form, the CDR3 reads TGCGCCAGCAGCTTGGGGACAGGGGGCGAGGAGACCCAGTACTTC. Residues: CASSLGTGGEETQYF.

This chain links TRBV27 with TRBJ1-2, with 9 bases matching TRBD1. CDR1 is MNHEY, CDR2 SMNVEV, per germline (reference sequence). V lost 3 bases and J lost 5; bases outside the gene matches: 10. The CDR3 covers 16 residues. CDR3 loop: CASSLGGQGRGYGYTF. CDR3 DNA sequence: TGTGCCAGCAGTTTGGGGGGACAGGGACGGGGGTATGGCTACACCTTC.

The chain uses TRBV9 and TRBJ1-1; unclear D gene. The CDR3 has 13 residues. Germline-derived CDR1 and CDR2 are SGDLS and YYNGEE. Trimming removed 4 bases at V and 6 bases at J, with 13 bases between. The CDR3 reads CASSPRGESEAFF. DNA for the CDR3: TGTGCCAGCAGCCCCCGTGGGGAGTCTGAAGCTTTCTTT.

DNA for the CDR3: TGTGCCAGCAGCTTAGATCTGGCCACAGATACGCAGTATTTT. Translating it yields CASSLDLATDTQYF. V is TRBV11-2 and J is TRBJ2-3; no definite D call. Germline V gene lookup returns CDR1 SGHAT and CDR2 FQNNGV. The CDR3 sequence is 14 residues long. Trimming took off 0 bases at V and 2 bases at J, with 6 bases between the two ends.

In this sample, this clone turned up a few times. CDR3: CASSAAGFEETQYF. The CDR3 DNA reads TGTGCCAGCAGCGCTGCAGGGTTTGAGGAGACCCAGTACTTC. The rearrangement uses TRBV7-7 and TRBJ2-5, with D perhaps matching TRBD1 (5 bases). The CDR3 has 14 residues. Trimming removed 5 bases at V and 5 bases at J, with 15 bases between. Germline lookup yields CDR1 SSHAT and CDR2 FNYEAQ (reference sequence).

In its sample, this clone was seen once. The J gene is TRBJ1-1, the V gene TRBV2; D uncertain. In germline, CDR1 is SNHLY, CDR2 FYNNEI. The CDR3 runs to 13 residues. V gave up 2 bases and J gave up 1 base, with 5 bases separating them. CDR3 sequence (DNA): TGTGCCAGCAGTGAACGCGAGAACACTGAAGCTTTCTTT. It yields the protein CASSERENTEAFF.

This clone was observed a few times. V is TRBV4-3 and J is TRBJ1-4, with 7 nucleotides matching TRBD1. V lost 0 bases and J lost 4; bases outside the gene matches: 5. Looked up from germline, CDR1 is LGHNA and CDR2 is YSLEER. The CDR3 runs 16 residues. Here the CDR3 reads CASSQDSGQFNEKLFF. CDR3 coding DNA: TGCGCCAGCAGCCAAGACTCGGGACAGTTTAATGAAAAACTGTTTTTT.

The V and J genes are TRBV4-2 and TRBJ1-2; TRBD1 matches 10 bases. The CDR3 spans 17 residues. Germline CDR1 and CDR2: LGHNA and YNFKEQ. Unmatched junction bases numbered 7, after V lost 2 bases and J lost 1 base. CDR3 nucleotides: TGTGCCAGCAGCCAAAGTCCCGGGACAGGGGATAACTATGGCTACACCTTC. This encodes CASSQSPGTGDNYGYTF.